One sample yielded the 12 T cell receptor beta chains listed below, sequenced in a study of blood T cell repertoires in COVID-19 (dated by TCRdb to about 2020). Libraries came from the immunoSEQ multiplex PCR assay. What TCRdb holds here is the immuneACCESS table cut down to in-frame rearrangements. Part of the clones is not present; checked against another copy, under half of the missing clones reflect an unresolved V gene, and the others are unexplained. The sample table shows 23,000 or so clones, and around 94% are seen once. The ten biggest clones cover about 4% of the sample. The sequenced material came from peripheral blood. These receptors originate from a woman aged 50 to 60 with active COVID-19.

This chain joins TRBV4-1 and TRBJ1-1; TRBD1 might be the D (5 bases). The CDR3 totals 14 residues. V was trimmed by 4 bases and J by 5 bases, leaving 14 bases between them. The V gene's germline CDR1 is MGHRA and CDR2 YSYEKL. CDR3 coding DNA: TGCGCCAGCAGCCCATCACAGGTTAGGACTGAAGCTTTCTTT. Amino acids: CASSPSQVRTEAFF.

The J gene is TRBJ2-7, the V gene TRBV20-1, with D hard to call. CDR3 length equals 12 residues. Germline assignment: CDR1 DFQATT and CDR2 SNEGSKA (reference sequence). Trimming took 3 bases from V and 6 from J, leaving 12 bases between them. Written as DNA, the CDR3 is TGCAGTGCTAGTCTTTCGTACGGCGAGCAGTACTTC. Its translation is CSASLSYGEQYF.

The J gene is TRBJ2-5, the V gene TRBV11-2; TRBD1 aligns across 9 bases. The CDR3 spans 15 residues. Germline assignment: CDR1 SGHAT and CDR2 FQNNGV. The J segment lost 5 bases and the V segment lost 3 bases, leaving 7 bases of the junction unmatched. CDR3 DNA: TGTGCCAGCAGCTTTGTAACAGGGGGCGGGGAGACCCAGTACTTC. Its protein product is CASSFVTGGGETQYF.

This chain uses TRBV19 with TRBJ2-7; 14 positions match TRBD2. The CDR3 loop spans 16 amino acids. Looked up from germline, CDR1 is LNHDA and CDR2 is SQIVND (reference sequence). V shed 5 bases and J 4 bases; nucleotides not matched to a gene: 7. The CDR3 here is CASSYGTSGSHYEQYF. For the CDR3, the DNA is TGTGCCAGTAGTTACGGGACTAGCGGGAGTCATTACGAGCAGTACTTC.

CDR3 DNA sequence: TGTGCCAGCGACAGGGGTTTGGGTGAAGCTTTCTTT. This codes for CASDRGLGEAFF. The J gene is TRBJ1-1, the V gene TRBV6-5; 8 bases line up with TRBD1. V lost 8 bases and J lost 7; bases outside the gene matches: 6. The CDR3 is 12 amino acids. CDR1 MNHEY and CDR2 SVGAGI come from the germline V gene.

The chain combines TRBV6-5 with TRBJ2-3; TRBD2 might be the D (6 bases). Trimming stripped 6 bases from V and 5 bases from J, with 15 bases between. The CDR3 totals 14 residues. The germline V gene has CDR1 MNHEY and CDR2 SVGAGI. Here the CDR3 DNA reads TGTGCCAGCAGCCCCGGGGGAGGAGTAGATACGCAGTATTTT. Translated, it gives CASSPGGGVDTQYF.

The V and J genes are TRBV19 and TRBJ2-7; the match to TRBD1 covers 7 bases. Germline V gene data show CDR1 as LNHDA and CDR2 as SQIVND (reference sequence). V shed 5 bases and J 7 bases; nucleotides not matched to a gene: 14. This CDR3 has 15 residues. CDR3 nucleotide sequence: TGTGCCAGTAGTCCCACTCGGGACAGCCTAGGAGAGCAGTACTTC. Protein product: CASSPTRDSLGEQYF. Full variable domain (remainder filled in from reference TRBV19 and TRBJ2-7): DGGITQSPKYLFRKEGQNVTLSCEQNLNHDAMYWYRQDPGQGLRLIYYSQIVNDFQKGDIAEGYSVSREKKESFPLTVTSAQKNPTAFYLCASSPTRDSLGEQYFGPGTRLTVT.

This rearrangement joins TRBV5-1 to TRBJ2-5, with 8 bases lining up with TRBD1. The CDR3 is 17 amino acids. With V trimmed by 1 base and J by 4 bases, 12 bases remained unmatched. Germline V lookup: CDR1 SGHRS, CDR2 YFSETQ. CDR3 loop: CASSLRGSGQGGETQYF. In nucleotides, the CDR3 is TGCGCCAGCAGCTTGAGGGGGAGCGGACAGGGTGGAGAGACCCAGTACTTC.

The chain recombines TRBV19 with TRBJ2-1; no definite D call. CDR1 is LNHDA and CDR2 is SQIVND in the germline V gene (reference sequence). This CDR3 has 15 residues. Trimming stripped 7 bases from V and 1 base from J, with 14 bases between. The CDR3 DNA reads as TGTGCCAGTACACCCTGGGTAGCTTCCTACAATGAGCAGTTCTTC. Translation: CASTPWVASYNEQFF.

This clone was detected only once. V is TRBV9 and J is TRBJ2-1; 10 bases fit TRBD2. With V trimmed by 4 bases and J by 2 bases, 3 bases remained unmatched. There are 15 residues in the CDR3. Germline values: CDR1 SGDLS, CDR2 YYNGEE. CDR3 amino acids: CASSLLAGTYNEQFF. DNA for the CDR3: TGTGCCAGCAGCTTACTAGCGGGGACCTACAATGAGCAGTTCTTC.

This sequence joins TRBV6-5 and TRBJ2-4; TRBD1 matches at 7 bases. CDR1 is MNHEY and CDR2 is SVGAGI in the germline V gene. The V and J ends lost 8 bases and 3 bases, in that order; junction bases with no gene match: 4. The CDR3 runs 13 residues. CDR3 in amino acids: CASLYRGKNIQYF. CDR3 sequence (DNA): TGTGCCAGCTTGTACAGGGGCAAAAACATTCAGTACTTC.

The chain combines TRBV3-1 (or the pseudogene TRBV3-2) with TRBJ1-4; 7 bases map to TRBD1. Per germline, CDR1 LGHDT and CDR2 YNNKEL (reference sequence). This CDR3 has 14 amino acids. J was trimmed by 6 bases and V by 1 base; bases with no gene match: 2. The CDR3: CASSQVRGDEKLFF. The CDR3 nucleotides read TGTGCCAGCAGCCAAGTCAGGGGGGATGAAAAACTGTTTTTT.